The clone carrying this T cell receptor (beta chain) came up once. This PCR relied on a set of 60 Vbeta primers and 13 Jbeta primers. TCRdb's copy holds only in-frame clones and misses some; the assay was immunoSEQ multiplex PCR. The sample has about 93,000 clones, just under 80% seen once; the top ten hold about 3%. This sample is drawn from a study of cytomegalovirus exposure and HLA in healthy donors. The CDR3 has 14 residues. V dropped 8 bases and J dropped 0 bases, with 13 bases sitting between them. Germline assignment: CDR1 MDHEN and CDR2 SYDVKM. The receptor comes from a middle-aged woman in good health and CMV-seronegative. This sequence joins TRBV28 and TRBJ1-1, with D possibly TRBD1 on 6 matching bases. Sequenced input: PBMCs. DNA for the CDR3: TGTGCCAGCGCCGGGGGGGCGTTGAACACTGAAGCTTTCTTT. This sequence encodes CASAGGALNTEAFF.